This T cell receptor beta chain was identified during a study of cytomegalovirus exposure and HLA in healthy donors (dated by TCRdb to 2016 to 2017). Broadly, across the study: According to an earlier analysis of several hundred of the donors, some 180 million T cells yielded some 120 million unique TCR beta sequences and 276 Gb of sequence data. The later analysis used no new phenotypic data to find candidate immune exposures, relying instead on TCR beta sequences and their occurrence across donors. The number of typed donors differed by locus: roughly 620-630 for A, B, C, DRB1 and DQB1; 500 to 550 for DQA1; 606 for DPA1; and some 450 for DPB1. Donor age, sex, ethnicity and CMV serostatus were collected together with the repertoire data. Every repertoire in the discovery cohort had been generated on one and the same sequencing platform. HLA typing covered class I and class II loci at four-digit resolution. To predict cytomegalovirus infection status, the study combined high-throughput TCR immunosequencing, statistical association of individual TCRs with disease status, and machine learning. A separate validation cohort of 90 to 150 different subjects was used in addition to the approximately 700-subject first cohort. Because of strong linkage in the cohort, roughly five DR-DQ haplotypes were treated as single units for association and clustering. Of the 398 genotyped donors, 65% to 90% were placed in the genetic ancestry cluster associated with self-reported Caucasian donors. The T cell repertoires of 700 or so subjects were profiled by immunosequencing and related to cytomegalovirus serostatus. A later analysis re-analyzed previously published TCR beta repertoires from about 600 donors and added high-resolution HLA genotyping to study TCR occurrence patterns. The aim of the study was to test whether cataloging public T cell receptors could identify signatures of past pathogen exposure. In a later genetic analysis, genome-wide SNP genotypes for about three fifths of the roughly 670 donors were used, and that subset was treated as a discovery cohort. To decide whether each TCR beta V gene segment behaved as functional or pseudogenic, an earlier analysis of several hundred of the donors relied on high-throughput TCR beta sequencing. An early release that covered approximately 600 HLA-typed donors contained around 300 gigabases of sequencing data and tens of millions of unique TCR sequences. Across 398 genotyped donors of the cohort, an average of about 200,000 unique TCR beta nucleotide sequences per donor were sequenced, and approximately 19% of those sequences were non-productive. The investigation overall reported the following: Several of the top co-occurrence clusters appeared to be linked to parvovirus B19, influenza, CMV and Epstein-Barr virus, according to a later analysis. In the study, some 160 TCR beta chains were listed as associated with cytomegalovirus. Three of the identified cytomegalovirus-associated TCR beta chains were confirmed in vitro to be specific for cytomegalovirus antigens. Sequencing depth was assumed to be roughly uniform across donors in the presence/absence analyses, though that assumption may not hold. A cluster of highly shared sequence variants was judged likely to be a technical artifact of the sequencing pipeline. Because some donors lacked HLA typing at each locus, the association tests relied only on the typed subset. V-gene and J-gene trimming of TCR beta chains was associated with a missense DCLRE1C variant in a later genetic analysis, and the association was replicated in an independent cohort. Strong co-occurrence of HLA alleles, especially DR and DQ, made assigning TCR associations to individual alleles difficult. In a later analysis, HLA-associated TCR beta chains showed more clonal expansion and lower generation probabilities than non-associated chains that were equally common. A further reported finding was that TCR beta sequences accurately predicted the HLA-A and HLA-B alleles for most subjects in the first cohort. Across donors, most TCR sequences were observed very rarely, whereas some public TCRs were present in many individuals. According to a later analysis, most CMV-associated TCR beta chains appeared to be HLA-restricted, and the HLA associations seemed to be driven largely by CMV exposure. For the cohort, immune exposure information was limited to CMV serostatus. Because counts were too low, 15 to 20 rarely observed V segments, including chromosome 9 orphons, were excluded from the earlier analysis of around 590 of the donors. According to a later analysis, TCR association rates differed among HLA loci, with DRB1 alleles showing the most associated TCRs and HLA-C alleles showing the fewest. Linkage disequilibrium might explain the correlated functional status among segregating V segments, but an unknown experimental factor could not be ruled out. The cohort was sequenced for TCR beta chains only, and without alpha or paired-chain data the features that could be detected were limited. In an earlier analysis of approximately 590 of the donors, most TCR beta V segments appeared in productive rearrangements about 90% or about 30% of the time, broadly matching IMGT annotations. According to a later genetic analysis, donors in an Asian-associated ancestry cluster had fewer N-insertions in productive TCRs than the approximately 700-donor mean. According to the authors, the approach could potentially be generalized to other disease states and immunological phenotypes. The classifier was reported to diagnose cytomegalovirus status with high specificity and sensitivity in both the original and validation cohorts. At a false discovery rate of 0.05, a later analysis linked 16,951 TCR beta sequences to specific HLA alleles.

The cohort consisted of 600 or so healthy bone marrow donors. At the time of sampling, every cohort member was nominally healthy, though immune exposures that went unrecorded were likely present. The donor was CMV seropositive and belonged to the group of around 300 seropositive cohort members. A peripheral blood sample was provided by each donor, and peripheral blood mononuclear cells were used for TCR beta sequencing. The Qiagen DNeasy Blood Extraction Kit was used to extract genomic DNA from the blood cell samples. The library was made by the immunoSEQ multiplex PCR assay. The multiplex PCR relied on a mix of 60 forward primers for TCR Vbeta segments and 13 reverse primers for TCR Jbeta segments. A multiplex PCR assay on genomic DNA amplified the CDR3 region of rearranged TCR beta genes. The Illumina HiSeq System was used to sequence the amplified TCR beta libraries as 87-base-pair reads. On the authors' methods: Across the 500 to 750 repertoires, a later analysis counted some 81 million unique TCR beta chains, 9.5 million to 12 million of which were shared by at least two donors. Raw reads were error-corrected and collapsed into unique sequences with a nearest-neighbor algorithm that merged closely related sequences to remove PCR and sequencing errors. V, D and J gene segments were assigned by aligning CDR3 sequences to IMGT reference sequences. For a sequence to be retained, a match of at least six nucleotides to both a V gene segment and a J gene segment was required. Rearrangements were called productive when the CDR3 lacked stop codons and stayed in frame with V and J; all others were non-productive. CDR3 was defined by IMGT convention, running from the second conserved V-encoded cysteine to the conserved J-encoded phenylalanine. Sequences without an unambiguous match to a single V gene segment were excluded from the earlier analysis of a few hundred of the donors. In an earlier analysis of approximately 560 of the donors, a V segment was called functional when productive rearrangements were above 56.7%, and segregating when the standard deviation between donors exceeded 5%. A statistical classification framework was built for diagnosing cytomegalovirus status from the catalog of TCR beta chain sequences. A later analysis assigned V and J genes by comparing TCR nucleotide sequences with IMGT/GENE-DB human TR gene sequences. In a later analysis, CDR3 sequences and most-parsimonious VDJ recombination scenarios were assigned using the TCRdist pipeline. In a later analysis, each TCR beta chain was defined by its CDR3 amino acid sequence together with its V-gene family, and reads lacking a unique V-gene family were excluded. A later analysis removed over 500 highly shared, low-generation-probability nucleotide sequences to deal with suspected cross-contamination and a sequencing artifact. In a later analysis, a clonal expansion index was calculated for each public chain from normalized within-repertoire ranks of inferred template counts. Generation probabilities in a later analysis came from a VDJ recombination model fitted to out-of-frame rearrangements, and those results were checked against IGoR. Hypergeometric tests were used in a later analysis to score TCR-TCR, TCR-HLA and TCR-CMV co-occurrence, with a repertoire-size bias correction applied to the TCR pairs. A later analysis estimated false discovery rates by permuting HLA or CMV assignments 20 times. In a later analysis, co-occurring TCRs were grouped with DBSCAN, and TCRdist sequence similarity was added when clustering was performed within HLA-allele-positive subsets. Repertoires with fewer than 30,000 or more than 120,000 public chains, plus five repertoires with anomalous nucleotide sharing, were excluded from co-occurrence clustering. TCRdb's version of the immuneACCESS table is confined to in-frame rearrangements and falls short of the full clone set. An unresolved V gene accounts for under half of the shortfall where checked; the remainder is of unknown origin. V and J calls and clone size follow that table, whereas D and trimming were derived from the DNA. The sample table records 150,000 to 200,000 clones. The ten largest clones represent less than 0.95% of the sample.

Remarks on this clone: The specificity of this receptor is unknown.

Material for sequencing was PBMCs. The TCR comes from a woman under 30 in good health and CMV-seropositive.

The DNA sequence is given as TGTGCCAGCAGCCAGGGTCAACTCAATGAAAAACTGTTTTTT. Its coded protein is CASSQGQLNEKLFF. The rearrangement joined TRBV2 to TRBJ1-4, and possibly TRBD1, on 5 matching bases. CDR1 and CDR2, per the germline V gene, are SNHLY and FYNNEI. A distance of 13 bases separates the germline ends of V and J, which lose 6 bases and 5 bases respectively. The CDR3 numbers 14 residues from cysteine through phenylalanine. Only CDR3 DNA is held: 42 bases, read in frame from base 1. Beyond the CDR3, the reference TRBV2 and TRBJ1-4 genes provide the residues; the full variable domain reads: EPEVTQTPSHQVTQMGQEVILRCVPISNHLYFYWYRQILGQKVEFLVSFYNNEISEKSEIFDDQFSVERPDGSNFTLKIRSTKLEDSAMYFCASSQGQLNEKLFFGSGTQLSVL.